The 23 T cell receptor beta chains presented below share a single source sample, sequenced in a study of Ad26.COV2.S vaccination and SARS-CoV-2 variants. Treatment: roughly 19 received Ad26.COV2.S at low or high dose, single or two shots; about 5 received placebo; per-sample allocation not given. At day 63 after the first vaccine or placebo injection, samples were drawn. Assay used: immunoSEQ multiplex PCR; TCRdb lists only in-frame clones, some missing. The sample includes 300,000 to 350,000 clones, around 90% of them seen just once. The sequenced sample was peripheral blood, obtained in a trial of Ad26.COV2.S vaccine versus placebo. The receptors stem from a person between 18 and 59 years old who received the Ad26.COV2.S COVID-19 vaccine or a placebo.

This sequence joins TRBV5-5 and TRBJ2-5; D tentatively fits TRBD1 or TRBD2 (5 bases each). V was pared by 4 bases and J by 2 bases, with 18 bases between. The CDR3 has 16 amino acids. Germline V gives CDR1 SGHKS, CDR2 YYEKEE (reference sequence). The CDR3 region is CASSPSDNWGQETQYF. In DNA form, the CDR3 reads TGTGCCAGCAGCCCCTCGGACAACTGGGGGCAAGAGACCCAGTACTTC. Looking up the rest from reference TRBV5-5 and TRBJ2-5 gives the full variable domain: DAGVTQSPTHLIKTRGQQVTLRCSPISGHKSVSWYQQVLGQGPQFIFQYYEKEERGRGNFPDRFSARQFPNYSSELNVNALLLGDSALYLCASSPSDNWGQETQYFGPGTRLLVL.

This clone was seen a single time. The V and J genes are TRBV18 and TRBJ2-1; 8 bases align to TRBD2. After removal of 5 bases from V and 7 bases from J, the junction contained 16 bases not matched to a gene. CDR1 and CDR2 (germline): KGHSH, LQKENI. CDR3 length: 17 amino acids. The CDR3 here is CASSTWAGTSRQNEQFF. For the CDR3, the DNA is TGTGCCAGCTCAACATGGGCGGGGACTAGTCGCCAGAATGAGCAGTTCTTC.

The chain links TRBV19 to TRBJ1-1, with D unresolved. The CDR3 has 15 amino acids. The V gene lost 2 bases and the J gene lost 3 bases, with 13 bases spanning the gap. Germline assignment: CDR1 LNHDA and CDR2 SQIVND (reference sequence). CDR3 DNA sequence: TGTGCCAGTAGTATAAACCCGGATTCAGACACTGAAGCTTTCTTT. Translating gives CASSINPDSDTEAFF.

V and J are TRBV5-1 and TRBJ2-3; D unclear. V was pared by 0 bases and J by 2 bases, with 10 bases between. This CDR3 is 15 amino acids long. The V gene's germline CDR1 is SGHRS and CDR2 YFSETQ. CDR3 in amino acids: CASSLVAAATDTQYF. The CDR3 nucleotides are TGCGCCAGCAGCTTGGTTGCTGCAGCCACAGATACGCAGTATTTT.

Notes on this clone: Other nucleotide sequences in the sample specify the same CDR3. In DNA form, the CDR3 reads TGTGCCAGCAGCGTAGTAAGCACAGATACGCAGTATTTT. Translation: CASSVVSTDTQYF. The chain combines TRBV9 with TRBJ2-3; D gene uncertain. Germline values: CDR1 SGDLS, CDR2 YYNGEE. Trimming left V 0 bases short and J 0 bases short, with 2 bases between. The CDR3 is 13 amino acids.

The chain uses TRBV2 and TRBJ2-1; 11 nucleotides agree with TRBD2. Losses at the gene ends were 5 bases for V and 6 bases for J; bases not matched to a gene: 6. This CDR3 is built from 15 residues. The germline V gene has CDR1 SNHLY and CDR2 FYNNEI. The CDR3 DNA reads TGTGCCAGCAGTACACTTGGACTAGCGGGCAATGAGCAGTTCTTC. This sequence encodes CASSTLGLAGNEQFF.

The chain links TRBV7-2 to TRBJ2-7; 13 bases match TRBD2. Germline assignment: CDR1 SGHTA and CDR2 FQGNSA. The junction had 1 base not matched to a gene; V was cut back by 2 bases and J by 3 bases. The length of the CDR3 is 15 residues. The CDR3 reads CASSLTSGGVYEQYF. CDR3 bases: TGTGCCAGCAGCTTAACTAGCGGGGGGGTCTACGAGCAGTACTTC.

DNA for the CDR3: TGCGCCAGCAGCTTGGCCCCGCTCAGGGGACTAGCGGTAGCGAAGGGGACCCAGTACTTC. This sequence encodes CASSLAPLRGLAVAKGTQYF. The chain combines TRBV5-1 with TRBJ2-5; 11 bases are a match to TRBD2. Germline CDR1 and CDR2: SGHRS and YFSETQ. V shed 0 bases, J shed 7 bases, and the junction held 20 bases outside the gene matches. The CDR3 totals 20 residues.

This chain joins TRBV4-1 and TRBJ2-7, with D possibly being TRBD2 (7 bases). V lost 4 bases to trimming and J lost 4 bases, with 32 bases between them. The germline V gene encodes CDR1 MGHRA and CDR2 YSYEKL. This CDR3 has 20 residues. CDR3 region: CASSPVRTRGGPKSLYEQYF. The CDR3 DNA sequence: TGCGCCAGCAGCCCAGTAAGGACGAGGGGGGGCCCTAAATCGTTGTACGAGCAGTACTTC.

This clone occurred once. J is TRBJ1-5 and V is TRBV19; 9 bases are shared with TRBD1. Trimming took 6 bases from V and 0 from J; bases not matched to a gene: 3. This CDR3 region has 15 residues. CDR1 LNHDA and CDR2 SQIVND come from the germline V gene (reference sequence). The CDR3, as DNA: TGTGCCAGTAGGGGACAGGGATATAGCAATCAGCCCCAGCATTTT. Translating gives CASRGQGYSNQPQHF.

V usage is TRBV9 and J usage is TRBJ2-5, with TRBD2 matching 8 bases. Germline CDR1 is SGDLS and CDR2 is YYNGEE. This CDR3 contains 15 residues. The J segment lost 4 bases and the V segment lost 4 bases, leaving 9 bases of the junction unmatched. The CDR3 here is CASSIGGALAETQYF. The CDR3 bases are TGTGCCAGCAGCATCGGGGGGGCGTTGGCAGAGACCCAGTACTTC.

V and J are TRBV10-3 and TRBJ1-1; D ambiguous. The CDR3 has 14 amino acids. Germline values: CDR1 ENHRY, CDR2 SYGVKD. V was pared by 5 bases and J by 1 base, with 11 bases between. The DNA of the CDR3 is TGTGCCATCAGTCGCAAAATGGAGAACACTGAAGCTTTCTTT. This translates into CAISRKMENTEAFF.

The V gene is TRBV4-2, the J gene TRBJ1-5, with a tentative D call TRBD1 (6 bases). Between the trimmed V and J ends, which lost 8 bases and 4 bases, there was a span of 15 bases. This CDR3 contains 14 residues. Germline lookup yields CDR1 LGHNA and CDR2 YNFKEQ. The CDR3 spells CASGLSGTNQPQHF. CDR3 in DNA: TGTGCCAGCGGACTTTCCGGGACAAATCAGCCCCAGCATTTT.

V gene TRBV23-1 combines with J gene TRBJ1-5, with D maybe TRBD1 (5 bases). TRBV23-1 is an ORF; its function is uncertain. Deletions cut 0 bases from V and 3 bases from J, with 15 bases between. The CDR3 runs to 17 residues. The CDR3 protein is CASSQSNGRANNQPQHF. In nucleotides, the CDR3 is TGCGCCAGCAGTCAATCAAATGGCAGGGCGAACAATCAGCCCCAGCATTTT.

This chain links TRBV7-2 with TRBJ2-7, with D maybe TRBD1 (5 bases). This CDR3 is 12 amino acids long. Trimming took off 5 bases at V and 5 bases at J, with 10 bases between the two ends. Germline CDR1 and CDR2: SGHTA and FQGNSA. The CDR3 loop is CASSTDRNEQYV. For the CDR3, the DNA is TGTGCCAGCAGCACCGACAGAAACGAGCAGTACGTC.

The chain links TRBV7-8 to TRBJ1-2, with D hard to call. The CDR3 is 13 amino acids. With 1 base removed from V and 4 bases from J, the gap between germline ends came to 7 bases. Germline V gene lookup returns CDR1 SGHVS and CDR2 FQNEAQ. As DNA, the CDR3 is TGTGCCAGCAGCTTAGGAGAACTCTATGGCTACACCTTC. It encodes CASSLGELYGYTF.

The genes are TRBV7-9 and TRBJ2-7; D is uncertain. Germline CDR1 reads SEHNR; CDR2 reads FQNEAQ (reference sequence). CDR3 size: 17 residues. Trimming took 5 bases from V and 5 from J, leaving 25 bases between them. DNA of the CDR3: TGTGCCAGCAGCCCGCGATTCGACACAAGGTCGATGGACGAGCAGTACTTC. Protein sequence: CASSPRFDTRSMDEQYF. Full variable domain (missing parts from reference TRBV7-9 and TRBJ2-7): DTGVSQNPRHKITKRGQNVTFRCDPISEHNRLYWYRQTLGQGPEFLTYFQNEAQLEKSRLLSDRFSAERPKGSFSTLEIQRTEQGDSAMYLCASSPRFDTRSMDEQYFGPGTRLTVT.

This clone was counted only a few times. The rearrangement joins TRBV9 to TRBJ1-2; D uncertain. Germline lookup yields CDR1 SGDLS and CDR2 YYNGEE. There are 15 residues in the CDR3. The V gene lost 3 bases and the J gene lost 9 bases, with 21 bases spanning the gap. In DNA, the CDR3 is TGTGCCAGCAGCGAGGCGGCTGAACCTAGGATCAGCTACACCTTC. Encoded protein: CASSEAAEPRISYTF.

The CDR3 loop reads CASSPVGASQPQHF. The CDR3, as DNA: TGTGCCAGCAGCCCCGTGGGAGCGAGTCAGCCCCAGCATTTT. The chain is built from TRBV14 and TRBJ1-5, with D uncertain. V was shortened by 4 bases and J by 6 bases, with 13 bases between the two germline ends. Per germline, CDR1 SGHDN and CDR2 FVKESK. The CDR3 is made up of 14 amino acids.

The chain joins TRBV13 to TRBJ2-2; D is unresolved. CDR3 size: 15 residues. Germline V lookup: CDR1 PRHDT, CDR2 FYEKMQ (reference sequence). Trimming took off 2 bases at V and 6 bases at J, with 13 bases between the two ends. DNA for the CDR3: TGTGCCAGCAGCTTACCTCCTTGGCGGCCCGGGGAGCTGTTTTTT. As protein: CASSLPPWRPGELFF.

The V and J genes are TRBV2 and TRBJ2-7; 7 bases are shared with TRBD2. V was clipped by 0 bases and J by 2 bases; unmatched bases: 13. CDR1 is SNHLY and CDR2 is FYNNEI in the germline V gene. The CDR3 sequence is 18 residues long. CDR3 bases: TGTGCCAGCAGTGAAGCGCATGAGGGAGGGCCAACCACCTACGAGCAGTACGTC. Its protein product is CASSEAHEGGPTTYEQYV.

This chain uses TRBV19 with TRBJ1-1; D not certain. The germline V and J ends were trimmed by 0 bases and 11 bases, with 22 bases remaining between them. Germline CDR1 LNHDA, CDR2 SQIVND (reference sequence). This CDR3 contains 16 residues. The CDR3 DNA reads TGTGCCAGTAGTATAGATTACTTGCGCGATTGGAACGAGGCTTTCTTT. Residues: CASSIDYLRDWNEAFF.

The chain employs TRBV7-6 and TRBJ1-2; D unresolved. There are 15 residues in the CDR3. Germline V gives CDR1 SGHVS, CDR2 FNYEAQ. V lost 4 bases and J lost 4, with 16 bases in between. CDR3 coding DNA: TGTGCCAGCAGCTCCGCAAGGCGGATTCCCTATGGCTACACCTTC. Protein product: CASSSARRIPYGYTF.